This T cell receptor (beta chain) was found in a study of blood T cell repertoires in COVID-19 (dated by TCRdb to about 2020). Concerning the study at large: Samples from collaborators originated in the United States, Italy and Spain and spanned both the acute and convalescent phases of COVID-19. The prospective study material was composed of cDNA or gDNA derived from T cells, B-cell-depleted T cells, or PBMCs. A de-identified subject ID, COVID-19 status, age in years and sex were almost always included in the sample metadata. The repertoires were released in a freely available public database meant as a resource for research on the immune response to SARS-CoV-2. Where HLA class I and class II types were available, the types were taken from metadata supplied by the sample provider, not from assay-based typing. Samples were obtained from the ongoing ImmuneRACE study (first 160 participants) and from roughly 1,300 subjects provided by 6 global collaborators. Deeply sampled blood TCRbeta repertoires from subjects exposed to, actively infected with, or recovered from COVID-19 were included in the dataset.

Enrolling through a virtual design, the prospective study's participants ranged in age from roughly 18 to 89 years and lived across some 23 United States geographic areas. In the prospective study, participants were assigned to cohorts based on the clinical history participants reported in a screening survey and a study questionnaire. Exposed participants had been in contact with someone with a PCR-confirmed or clinician-diagnosed COVID-19 case within 2 weeks of study entry. Mobile phlebotomists in the prospective study collected whole blood, serum and a nasopharyngeal or oropharyngeal swab from every participant. Prospective study participants could optionally give additional blood draws and questionnaires over an approximately 2-month period. Blood samples from the prospective study were shipped frozen or at room temperature prior to DNA extraction. This clone was seen only once. It has no known antigen specificity. No base quality values were provided; no much bigger clone lies one nucleotide off.

What the work shows at the level of the full study, not this receptor alone: The amount of clinical and demographic metadata varied by source and participant and was provided uncurated.

The immunoSEQ Assay, a bias-controlled multiplex PCR, was used to amplify TCRbeta CDR3 regions from genomic DNA. The original methods were these. Nucleated cell counts per sample were estimated from amplification of reference gene primers within the assay. To quantify the absolute abundance of each unique TCRbeta CDR3 rearrangement, sequence reads were collapsed and filtered. For each sample, productive Simpson clonality was calculated as the square root of Simpson's diversity index over productive rearrangements. TCRdb carries this immuneACCESS record with in-frame sequences only. Its versions omit some clonotypes, under half of them owing to an unresolved V gene in the studies checked, with the rest unexplained. The V and J calls and clone size are taken from that table; D and trimming were inferred from the DNA. Counted in this sample were 250,000 or so clones; about 90% of them appeared once. The ten largest clones capture about 3.4% of the sample.

This receptor was obtained from a woman between 40 and 55 years old who had been exposed to COVID-19. The sample comprised PBMCs or T cells enriched from blood (not recorded which).

The base sequence is TGTGCCAGCAGTTTATCTCGGACAGGGGCCAATTCACCCCTCCACTTT. This yields the protein CASSLSRTGANSPLHF. The V gene is TRBV27 and the J gene is TRBJ1-6, and TRBD1 aligns with 9 junction nucleotides. The CDR3 goes from the cysteine to the phenylalanine over 16 residues. Only the CDR3 part of the read is kept: 48 bases, read in frame from the first base. Germline trimming amounts to 0 bases on V and 7 bases on J, with 4 as the count of junction bases outside the gene matches. CDR1 and CDR2, looked up from the germline V gene (reference sequence), are MNHEY and SMNVEV.